This TCR beta chain was observed in a study of identical twins. Template switching supplied a universal primer site; unique molecular identifiers were carried on the cDNA. TCRdb passed the 5' RACE reads through MiXCR, listing each CDR3 protein once. The sample consists of under 900,000 distinct CDR3 sequences, around an eighth of them appearing once. General observations from the study: For out-of-frame beta sequences, excess twin sharing was weaker.

Only a few counts were recorded for this clonotype. Its target is not known. The sample was also reused in another study, on yellow fever vaccine responses in identical twins.

Sequencing was done on a sample of PBMCs. The TCR sequence derives from a woman aged 18-35 years in good health.

The CDR3 DNA reads TGTGCCAGCAGCCCCCTAATCGGGCTTGGCGAGCAGTTCTTC. Translation gives CASSPLIGLGEQFF. The gene calls are TRBV27 and TRBJ2-1; D gene uncertain. The V and J ends lost 6 bases and 10 bases respectively, with 19 bases between them. CDR1 and CDR2 from the germline V gene are MNHEY and SMNVEV (reference sequence). This CDR3 comprises 14 residues.